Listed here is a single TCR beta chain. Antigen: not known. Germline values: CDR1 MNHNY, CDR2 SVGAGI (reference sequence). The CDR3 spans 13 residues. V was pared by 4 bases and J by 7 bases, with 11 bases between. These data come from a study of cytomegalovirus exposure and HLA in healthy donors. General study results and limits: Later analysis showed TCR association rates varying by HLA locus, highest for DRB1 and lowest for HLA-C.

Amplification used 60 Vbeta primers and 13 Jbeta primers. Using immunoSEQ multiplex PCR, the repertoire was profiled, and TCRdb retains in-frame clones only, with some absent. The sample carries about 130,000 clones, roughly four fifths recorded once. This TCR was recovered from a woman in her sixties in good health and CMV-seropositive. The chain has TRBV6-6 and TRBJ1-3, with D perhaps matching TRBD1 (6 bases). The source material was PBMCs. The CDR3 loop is CASSSGTRNTIYF. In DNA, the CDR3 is TGTGCCAGCAGTTCCGGGACACGGAACACCATATATTTT.